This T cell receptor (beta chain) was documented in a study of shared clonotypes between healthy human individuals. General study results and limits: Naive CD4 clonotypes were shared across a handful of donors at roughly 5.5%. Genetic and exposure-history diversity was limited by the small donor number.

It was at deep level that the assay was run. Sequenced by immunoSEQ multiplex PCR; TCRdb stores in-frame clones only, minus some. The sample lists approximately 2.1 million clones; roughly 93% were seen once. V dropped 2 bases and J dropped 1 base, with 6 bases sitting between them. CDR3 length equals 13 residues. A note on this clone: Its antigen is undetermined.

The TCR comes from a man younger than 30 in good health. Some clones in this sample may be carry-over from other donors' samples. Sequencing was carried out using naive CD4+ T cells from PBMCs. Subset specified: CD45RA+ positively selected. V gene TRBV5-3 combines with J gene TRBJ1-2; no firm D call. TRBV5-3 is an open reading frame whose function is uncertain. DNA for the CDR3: TGTGCCAGAAGCTTTCTAGTTAACTATGGCTACACCTTC. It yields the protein CARSFLVNYGYTF.